This T cell receptor (beta chain) was profiled in a study of cytomegalovirus exposure and HLA in healthy donors. General study results and limits: The tendency of first-cohort TCR clusters to co-occur in the approximately 120 validation repertoires was identified by a subsequent analysis.

Germline V gene data show CDR1 as SGHRS and CDR2 as YFSETQ. This CDR3 region has 13 residues. V was shortened by 2 bases and J by 4 bases, with 9 bases between the two germline ends. As regards this clone: The antigen remains undetermined.

The protocol was immunoSEQ multiplex PCR, while the TCRdb copy is restricted to in-frame clones and leaves out a portion. The table includes roughly 220,000 clones, around four fifths detected once. The chain has TRBV5-1 and TRBJ1-1; D remains ambiguous. Sequencing used PBMCs. This clonotype originated in a woman in her 30s in good health and CMV-seropositive. CDR3 amino acids: CASSLKGITEAFF. Here the CDR3 DNA reads TGCGCCAGCAGCTTAAAGGGAATCACTGAAGCTTTCTTT.